This TCR beta chain appears in the sequencing data of a study of regulatory T cells in long-lasting Graves disease. Time point indicated: newly diagnosed GD, antithyroid drugs for less than 3 months. PBMC-extracted RNA yielded the TCR library. In this sample, this clonotype turned up many times. Construction of TCR beta libraries relied on iRepertoire HTBI primers and on Arm-PCR targeting CDR3 regions. TCRdb re-derived calls from the multiplex PCR reads in MiXCR, one entry per CDR3 protein. Of roughly 510,000 distinct CDR3 sequences in the sample, approximately 16% were seen once. CDR3 length equals 13 residues. Trimming took 6 bases from V and 8 from J, leaving 16 bases between them. CDR1 SNHLY and CDR2 FYNNEI come from the germline V gene. The sample was also reused in another study, on T cells in Graves' hyperthyroidism and ophthalmopathy.

This chain uses TRBV2 with TRBJ1-2; D not resolved. The source is a man between 18 and 35 years old with Graves disease. The starting material was peripheral blood mononuclear cells (PBMCs), obtained at new diagnosis, from a patient treated with antithyroid drugs. The CDR3 protein is CASSGAGGLGYTF. The CDR3 nucleotides are TGTGCCAGCAGCGGCGCGGGAGGGCTCGGCTACACCTTC. The full variable domain, its missing parts supplied by reference TRBV2 and TRBJ1-2, is EPEVTQTPSHQVTQMGQEVILRCVPISNHLYFYWYRQILGQKVEFLVSFYNNEISEKSEIFDDQFSVERPDGSNFTLKIRSTKLEDSAMYFCASSGAGGLGYTFGSGTRLTVV.